This T cell receptor (beta chain) was found in a study of human T cells and chemical hapten exposure. Study-wide context: Slight differences in pooled library volume were the main source of varying TCR yields across samples.

Time point: pre-sensitization, week 0. Indicated treatment: therapeutic diphenylcyclopropenone sensitization with weekly scalp DPC. The study, taken as a whole, reports: Compared with pre-sensitization or healthy control sets, expanded TCRs clustered more.

This clonotype appeared many times. Antigen specificity is unknown. TCRdb independently ran MiXCR on the RACE reads; one entry per CDR3 protein. Of some 70,000 distinct CDR3 sequences detected, approximately 10% appear once; the ten largest clones hold approximately 5.5%. Germline assignment: CDR1 SGHRS and CDR2 YFSETQ. The CDR3 loop spans 15 amino acids. Trimming took off 5 bases at V and 1 base at J, with 15 bases between the two ends. Sample: whole blood, taken in connection with sensitization to the hapten diphenylcyclopropenone (DPC). The chain employs TRBV5-1 and TRBJ1-1; no reliable D call. This clonotype was sampled from a woman aged 45-65 years with alopecia areata. Some clones in this sample may be carry-over from other donors' samples. The CDR3 DNA sequence: TGCGCCAGCAGTTCTTTAAATACGGGGAACACTGAAGCTTTCTTT. It codes for CASSSLNTGNTEAFF.